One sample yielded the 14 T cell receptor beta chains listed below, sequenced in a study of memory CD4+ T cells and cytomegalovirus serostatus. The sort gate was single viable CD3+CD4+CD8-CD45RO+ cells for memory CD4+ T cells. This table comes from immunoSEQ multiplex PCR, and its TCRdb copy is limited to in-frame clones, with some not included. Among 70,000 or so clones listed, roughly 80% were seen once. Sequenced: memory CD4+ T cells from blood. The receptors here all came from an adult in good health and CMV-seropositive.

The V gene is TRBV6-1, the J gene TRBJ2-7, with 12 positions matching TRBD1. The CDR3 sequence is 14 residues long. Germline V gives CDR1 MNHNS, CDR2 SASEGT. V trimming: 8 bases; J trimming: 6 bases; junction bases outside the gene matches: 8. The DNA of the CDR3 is TGTGCCAGCTCTTGGGGGACAGGGGGCCTCGAGCAGTACGTC. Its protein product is CASSWGTGGLEQYV.

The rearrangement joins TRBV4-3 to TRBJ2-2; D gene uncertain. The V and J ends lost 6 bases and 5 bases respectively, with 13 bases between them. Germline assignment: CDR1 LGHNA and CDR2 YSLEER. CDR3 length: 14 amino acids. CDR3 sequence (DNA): TGCGCCAGCAGTAGGCTGACCGAGACCGGGGAGCTGTTTTTT. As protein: CASSRLTETGELFF.

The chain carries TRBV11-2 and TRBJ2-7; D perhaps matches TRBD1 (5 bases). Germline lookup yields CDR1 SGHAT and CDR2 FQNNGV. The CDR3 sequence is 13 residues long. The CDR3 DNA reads TGTGCCAGCAGCTTCGATGGCGGCAGGGCCCCTTCGGTC. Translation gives CASSFDGGRAPSV.

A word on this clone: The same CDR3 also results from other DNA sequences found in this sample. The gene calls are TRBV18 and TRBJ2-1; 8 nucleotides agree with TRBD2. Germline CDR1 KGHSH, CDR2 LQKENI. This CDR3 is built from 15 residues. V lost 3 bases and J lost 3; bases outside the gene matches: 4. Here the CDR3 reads CASSPPSGSYNEQFF. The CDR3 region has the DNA TGTGCCAGCTCACCGCCCAGCGGGAGCTACAATGAGCAGTTCTTC. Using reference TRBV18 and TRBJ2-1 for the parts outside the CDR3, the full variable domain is NAGVMQNPRHLVRRRGQEARLRCSPMKGHSHVYWYRQLPEEGLKFMVYLQKENIIDESGMPKERFSAEFPKEGPSILRIQQVVRGDSAAYFCASSPPSGSYNEQFFGPGTRLTVL.

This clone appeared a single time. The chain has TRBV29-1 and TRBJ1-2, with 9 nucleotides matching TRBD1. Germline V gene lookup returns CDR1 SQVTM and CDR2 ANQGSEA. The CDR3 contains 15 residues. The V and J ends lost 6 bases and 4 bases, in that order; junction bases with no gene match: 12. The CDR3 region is CSVGGQGIKSYGYTF. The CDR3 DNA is TGCAGCGTCGGGGGACAGGGTATCAAAAGCTATGGCTACACCTTC.

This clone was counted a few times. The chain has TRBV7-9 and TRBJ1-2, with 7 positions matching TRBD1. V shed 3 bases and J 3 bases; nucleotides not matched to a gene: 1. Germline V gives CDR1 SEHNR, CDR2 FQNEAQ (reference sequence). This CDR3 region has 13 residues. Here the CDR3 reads CASSLGQYYGYTF. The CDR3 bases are TGTGCCAGCAGCTTGGGACAGTACTATGGCTACACCTTC.

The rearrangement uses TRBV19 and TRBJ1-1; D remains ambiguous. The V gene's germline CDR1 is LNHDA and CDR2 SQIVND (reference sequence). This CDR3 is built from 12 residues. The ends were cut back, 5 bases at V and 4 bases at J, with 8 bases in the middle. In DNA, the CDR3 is TGTGCCAGTAGTGGAGGGCGCACTGAAGCTTTCTTT. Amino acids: CASSGGRTEAFF.

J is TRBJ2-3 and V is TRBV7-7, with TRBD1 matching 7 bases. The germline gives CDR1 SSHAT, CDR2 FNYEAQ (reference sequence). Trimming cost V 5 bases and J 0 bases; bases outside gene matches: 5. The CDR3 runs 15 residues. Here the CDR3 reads CASSPGTVSTDTQYF. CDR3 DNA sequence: TGTGCCAGCAGCCCCGGGACAGTGAGCACAGATACGCAGTATTTT.

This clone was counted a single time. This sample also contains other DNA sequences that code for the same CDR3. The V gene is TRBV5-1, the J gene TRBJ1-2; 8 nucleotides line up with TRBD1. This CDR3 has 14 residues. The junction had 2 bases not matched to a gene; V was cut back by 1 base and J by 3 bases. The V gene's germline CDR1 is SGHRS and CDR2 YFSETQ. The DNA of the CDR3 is TGCGCCAGCAGCTTGTCAGGGGGCGACTATGGCTACACCTTC. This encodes CASSLSGGDYGYTF.

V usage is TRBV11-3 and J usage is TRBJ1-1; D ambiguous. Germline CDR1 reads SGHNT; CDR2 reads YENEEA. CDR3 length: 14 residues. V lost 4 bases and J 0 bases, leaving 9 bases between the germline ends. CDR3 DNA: TGTGCCAGCAGCTCCGGCCGGGTGAACACTGAAGCTTTCTTT. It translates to CASSSGRVNTEAFF.

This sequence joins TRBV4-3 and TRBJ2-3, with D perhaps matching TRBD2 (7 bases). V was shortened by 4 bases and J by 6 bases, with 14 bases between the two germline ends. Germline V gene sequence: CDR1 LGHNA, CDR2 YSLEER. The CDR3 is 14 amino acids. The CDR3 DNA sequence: TGCGCCAGCAGCCCCACCGGGGGGCGCGATACGCAGTATTTT. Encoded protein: CASSPTGGRDTQYF.

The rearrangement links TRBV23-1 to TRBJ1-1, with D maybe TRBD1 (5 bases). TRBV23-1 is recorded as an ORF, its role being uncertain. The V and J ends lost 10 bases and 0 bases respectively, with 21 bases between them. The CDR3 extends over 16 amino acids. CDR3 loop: CATRGPKGSLNTEAFF. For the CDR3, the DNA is TGCGCCACTCGCGGACCTAAGGGGAGCTTGAACACTGAAGCTTTCTTT.

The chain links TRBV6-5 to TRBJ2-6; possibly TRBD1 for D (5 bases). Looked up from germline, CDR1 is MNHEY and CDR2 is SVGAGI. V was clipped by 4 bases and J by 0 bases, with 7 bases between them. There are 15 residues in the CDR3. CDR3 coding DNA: TGTGCCAGCAGTTTAGGGGCCTCTGGGGCCAACGTCCTGACTTTC. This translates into CASSLGASGANVLTF.

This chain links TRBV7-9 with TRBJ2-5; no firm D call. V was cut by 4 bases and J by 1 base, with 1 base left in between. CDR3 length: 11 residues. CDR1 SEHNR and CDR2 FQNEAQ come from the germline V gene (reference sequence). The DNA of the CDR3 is TGTGCCAGCAGCTCCCAAGAGACCCAGTACTTC. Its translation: CASSSQETQYF.